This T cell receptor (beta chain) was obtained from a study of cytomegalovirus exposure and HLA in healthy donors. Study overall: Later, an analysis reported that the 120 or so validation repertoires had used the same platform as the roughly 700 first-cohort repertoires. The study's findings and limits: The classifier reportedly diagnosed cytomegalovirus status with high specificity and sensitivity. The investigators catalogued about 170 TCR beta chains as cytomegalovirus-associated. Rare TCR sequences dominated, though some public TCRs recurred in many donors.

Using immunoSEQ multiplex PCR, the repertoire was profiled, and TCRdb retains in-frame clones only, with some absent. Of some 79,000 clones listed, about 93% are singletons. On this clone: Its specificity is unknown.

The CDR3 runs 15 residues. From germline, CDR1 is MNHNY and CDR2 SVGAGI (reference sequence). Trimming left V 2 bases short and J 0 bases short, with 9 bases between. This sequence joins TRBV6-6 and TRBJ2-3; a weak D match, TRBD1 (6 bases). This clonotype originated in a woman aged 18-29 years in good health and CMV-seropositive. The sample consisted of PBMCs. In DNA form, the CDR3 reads TGTGCCAGCAGTTACGGGGGCCCTAGCACAGATACGCAGTATTTT. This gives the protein CASSYGGPSTDTQYF.